This T cell receptor (beta chain) was recovered during a study of blood T cell repertoires in COVID-19. Looking at the study overall: Both acute and convalescent COVID-19 samples were obtained from the United States, Italy and Spain. Nucleic acid was either cDNA or gDNA, and it came from T cells, B-cell-depleted T cells, or PBMCs.

In the study's own analysis: Reference gene primer amplification gave nucleated cell count estimates. This table comes from immunoSEQ multiplex PCR, and its TCRdb copy is limited to in-frame clones, with some not included. From that table come the V and J calls and clone size; the DNA was used to work out D and trimming. Here the sample spans hundreds of thousands of clones, nearly 90% being singletons. This clone was detected only once. V lost 1 base and J lost 5; bases outside the gene matches: 0. The germline V gene encodes CDR1 SGHRS and CDR2 YFSETQ. The CDR3 spans 14 residues. The chain couples TRBV5-1 to TRBJ2-1; the match to TRBD2 covers 10 bases. The source is a woman aged 18-29 years who had recovered from COVID-19. The sequenced sample was peripheral blood. The chain's CDR3 is CASSLTSGNNEQFF. CDR3 coding DNA: TGCGCCAGCAGCTTGACTAGCGGGAACAATGAGCAGTTCTTC.